The clone carrying this T cell receptor beta chain was observed many times. Time point reported: after trial treatment. As for treatment: LDRT plus nivolumab, ipilimumab, low-dose cyclophosphamide and aspirin (RACIN trial). Per germline, CDR1 SGHAT and CDR2 FQNNGV. Trimming cost V 1 base and J 1 base, with 13 bases left between them. This CDR3 comprises 16 residues. TRAV- and TRBV-specific primers, spanning alpha and beta chains, primed first-strand cDNA. TCRs were amplified for approximately 21 PCR cycles with a constant-region primer and V-primer adapter. By in vitro transcription, the isolated mRNA was amplified. TCRdb reprocessed the reads via MiXCR and lists one record per CDR3 protein. The data contain tens of thousands of distinct CDR3 sequences, under 30% of them singletons. The sample is drawn from a study of low-dose radiotherapy and immunotherapy resistance in tumors. As for the study in general: Per fraction, Cohort 1 was given 0.5 Gy every 2 weeks, for a total of 6.5 Gy. Cohort 2 patients were irradiated with 1 Gy every two weeks, reaching 13 Gy over 26 weeks. Patients took aspirin 300 mg by mouth once daily. This continued for four cycles, starting on cycle 1 day 1.

The TCR was taken from a male donor with prostate cancer. The starting material was PBMCs, obtained after low-dose radiotherapy plus immunotherapy. This chain links TRBV11-2 with TRBJ2-5; no definite D call. The CDR3 coding sequence is TGTGCCAGCAGCTTAGGAAACTCGGTCGCCCAAGAGACCCAGTACTTC. Its translation is CASSLGNSVAQETQYF.